This section outlines one T cell receptor beta chain sequence together with its context. The junction departs from germline at one end; a sequencing error may be responsible. The data belong to a study of cytomegalovirus exposure and HLA in healthy donors. Researchers ran the PCR with 60 Vbeta and 13 Jbeta primers. This table comes from immunoSEQ multiplex PCR, and its TCRdb copy is limited to in-frame clones, with some not included. The table shows some 110,000 clones, with approximately 70% occurring only once. Material for sequencing was PBMCs. The clonotype comes from a woman between 25 and 40 years old in good health and CMV-seronegative.

The CDR3 coding sequence is TGTGCCAGCAGTTCCCTGCCTAGGGCAGGGTCCTACGAGCAGCACTTC. It codes for CASSSLPRAGSYEQHF. V and J are TRBV27 and TRBJ2-7, with D maybe TRBD1 (5 bases). CDR1 is MNHEY and CDR2 is SMNVEV in the germline V gene (reference sequence). CDR3 length equals 16 residues.